The present entry profiles one TCR beta chain with its context. As yet, its antigen is unknown. This CDR3 is also generated by other DNA sequences in the sample. RNA was extracted and reverse transcribed into cDNA as the sequencing template. Repertoires were generated with immunoSEQ multiplex PCR, while TCRdb's copy carries only in-frame clones and drops some. The table records tens of thousands of clones, 60% of them present only once. The sample belongs to a study of CD8+ T cells in alopecia areata. CDR3 length equals 13 residues. V lost 4 bases to trimming and J lost 0 bases, with 10 bases between them. The germline V gene encodes CDR1 SQVTM and CDR2 ANQGSEA. Findings and limits, study-wide: Lesional tissue from the scalp (especially in alopecia totalis/universalis) showed higher clonality than normal scalp.

The receptor comes from a human donor with alopecia areata. This chain joins TRBV29-1 and TRBJ2-7, with D unclear. The specimen was CD8+ T cells sorted from blood, collected at week 0. The CDR3 spells CSVVRTDSYEQYF. For the CDR3, the DNA is TGCAGCGTTGTTAGAACGGACTCCTACGAGCAGTACTTC.